This entry lists 29 T cell receptor beta chains sequenced from one sample in a study of post-analysis software for immune sequencing data. Study-wide findings and caveats: The five TRBV segments detected at higher frequency in patients than in controls included TRBV5-6, TRBV5-1 and TRBV20-1.

Unique-molecular-identifier-tagged TCR beta cDNA libraries were used. TCRdb passed the PCR reads through MiXCR, listing each CDR3 protein once. The table has 820,000 or so distinct CDR3 sequences, 53% seen once. What these receptors recognize is not known. The source material was blood. The receptors were gathered from a girl between 5 and 17 years old with multiple sclerosis.

This chain links TRBV6-5 with TRBJ1-2; possibly TRBD1 for D (6 bases). V was trimmed by 0 bases and J by 3 bases, leaving 11 bases between them. Germline assignment: CDR1 MNHEY and CDR2 SVGAGI. The CDR3 sequence is 15 residues long. CDR3 loop: CASSYSNRVDYGYTF. CDR3 DNA sequence: TGTGCCAGCAGTTACTCGAACAGGGTGGACTATGGCTACACCTTC.

The sample holds one count of this clonotype. The J gene is TRBJ2-3, the V gene TRBV27; weak D call: TRBD1 (5 bases). CDR1 is MNHEY and CDR2 is SMNVEV in the germline V gene (reference sequence). This CDR3 is 15 amino acids long. Trimming shortened V by 6 bases and J by 10 bases, and 23 bases separated the two germline ends. CDR3 protein: CASRPPGPQQEAQYF. For the CDR3, the DNA is TGTGCCAGCAGACCTCCGGGCCCCCAACAGGAAGCGCAGTATTTT.

As DNA, the CDR3 is TGTGCCAGCAGCCAGAATAGCGGGGGCAGCACAGATACGCAGTATTTT. As protein: CASSQNSGGSTDTQYF. This rearrangement joins TRBV4-2 to TRBJ2-3; 9 nucleotides match TRBD2. This CDR3 has 16 amino acids. J gave up 0 bases and V 3 bases, and 4 bases lay outside the gene matches. The germline V gene encodes CDR1 LGHNA and CDR2 YNFKEQ.

A few counts support this clonotype. The rearrangement links TRBV12-3 or TRBV12-4 to TRBJ2-7, with 9 nucleotides matching TRBD2. J gave up 5 bases and V 6 bases, and 8 bases lay outside the gene matches. The CDR3 length is 14 residues. The CDR3: CASRRSGTSNEQYF. CDR3 in DNA: TGTGCCAGCAGGAGATCCGGGACTAGCAACGAGCAGTACTTC.

The chain employs TRBV12-3 or TRBV12-4 and TRBJ2-7, with 7 bases lining up with TRBD1. The J segment lost 2 bases and the V segment lost 2 bases, leaving 9 bases of the junction unmatched. The CDR3 loop spans 16 amino acids. In DNA form, the CDR3 reads TGTGCCAGCAGTTTAACCGTGGCAGGGGGTACCTACGAGCAGTACTTC. Translating gives CASSLTVAGGTYEQYF.

This clonotype was detected a few times. The J gene is TRBJ2-5, the V gene TRBV24-1, with no clear D. Between the trimmed V and J ends, which lost 7 bases and 0 bases, there was a span of 8 bases. This CDR3 is built from 13 residues. Germline V gene data show CDR1 as KGHDR and CDR2 as SFDVKD. The CDR3 nucleotides read TGTGCCACCAGCAGAGAGGACCAAGAGACCCAGTACTTC. Its translation: CATSREDQETQYF.

The chain recombines TRBV19 with TRBJ1-4, with 8 positions matching TRBD1. The CDR3 spans 13 residues. The ends lost 10 bases at V and 10 bases at J; junction bases unmatched: 11. CDR1 is LNHDA, CDR2 SQIVND, per germline (reference sequence). The DNA for the CDR3 is TGTGCCACGAACGACAGGGGTCAAGGAAAACTGTTTTTT. It specifies CATNDRGQGKLFF. Variable domain in full (rest from reference TRBV19 and TRBJ1-4): DGGITQSPKYLFRKEGQNVTLSCEQNLNHDAMYWYRQDPGQGLRLIYYSQIVNDFQKGDIAEGYSVSREKKESFPLTVTSAQKNPTAFYLCATNDRGQGKLFFGSGTQLSVL.

This chain connects TRBV6-5 to TRBJ2-1; 10 bases agree with TRBD1. J gave up 7 bases and V 6 bases, and 12 bases lay outside the gene matches. The germline gives CDR1 MNHEY, CDR2 SVGAGI. The CDR3 spans 16 residues. CDR3 in DNA: TGTGCCAGCAGACGATCCGGGACAGGGGACGTGAATGAGCAGTTCTTC. It is translated as CASRRSGTGDVNEQFF.

This clonotype showed up just once. V gene TRBV5-1 combines with J gene TRBJ1-1; the D is unclear. Between the trimmed V and J ends, which lost 0 bases and 0 bases, there was a span of 9 bases. In germline, CDR1 is SGHRS, CDR2 YFSETQ. CDR3 length: 15 amino acids. The CDR3 DNA follows: TGCGCCAGCAGCTTGGCGTCAGGCCTGAACACTGAAGCTTTCTTT. Protein: CASSLASGLNTEAFF.

The rearrangement joins TRBV7-9 to TRBJ1-2, with D hard to call. Trimming took off 0 bases at V and 3 bases at J, with 8 bases between the two ends. CDR1 and CDR2 (germline): SEHNR, FQNEAQ (reference sequence). This CDR3 comprises 14 residues. CDR3 sequence: CASSLANQDYGYTF. DNA for the CDR3: TGTGCCAGCAGCTTAGCCAACCAGGACTATGGCTACACCTTC. Filled out from reference TRBV7-9 and TRBJ1-2, the complete variable domain reads DTGVSQNPRHKITKRGQNVTFRCDPISEHNRLYWYRQTLGQGPEFLTYFQNEAQLEKSRLLSDRFSAERPKGSFSTLEIQRTEQGDSAMYLCASSLANQDYGYTFGSGTRLTVV.

This clonotype was seen a handful of times. The chain employs TRBV7-3 and TRBJ2-1, with 16 bases identical to TRBD2. The ends lost 0 bases at V and 7 bases at J; junction bases unmatched: 3. Germline loops: CDR1 SGHTA, CDR2 FQGTGA. The CDR3 runs 17 residues. CDR3: CASSLTGLAGGANEQFF. Written as DNA, the CDR3 is TGTGCCAGCAGCTTAACGGGACTAGCGGGGGGGGCGAATGAGCAGTTCTTC.

The V and J genes are TRBV20-1 and TRBJ1-5; D not certain. The CDR3 has 13 residues. Germline V gene lookup returns CDR1 DFQATT and CDR2 SNEGSKA (reference sequence). Trimming shortened V by 3 bases and J by 1 base, and 7 bases separated the two germline ends. CDR3 in DNA: TGCAGTGCTAGGGATTTGAGCAATCAGCCCCAGCATTTT. Amino acid sequence: CSARDLSNQPQHF.

CDR3 in amino acids: CASSLVTNYEQYF. The DNA of the CDR3 is TGCGCCAGCAGCTTGGTGACAAACTACGAGCAGTACTTC. This sequence joins TRBV5-1 and TRBJ2-5; no reliable D call. The better agreement between TRBJ2-7 and the DNA end casts doubt on the J call. In germline, CDR1 is SGHRS, CDR2 YFSETQ. CDR3 length: 13 residues.

The rearrangement uses TRBV11-2 and TRBJ2-1, with D uncertain. The CDR3 runs 16 residues. V was clipped by 1 base and J by 6 bases, with 16 bases between them. Germline V gene sequence: CDR1 SGHAT, CDR2 FQNNGV. CDR3 in DNA: TGTGCCAGCAGCTTAGGTTGGGATTACCTTTTCAATGAGCAGTTCTTC. Translated, it gives CASSLGWDYLFNEQFF.

In its sample, this clonotype was seen a few times. This rearrangement joins TRBV29-1 to TRBJ2-5; D remains ambiguous. Germline assignment: CDR1 SQVTM and CDR2 ANQGSEA. The germline V and J ends were trimmed by 3 bases and 5 bases, with 16 bases remaining between them. CDR3 length equals 14 residues. CDR3 loop: CSVDGAERAETQYF. The CDR3 region has the DNA TGCAGCGTTGACGGAGCAGAAAGGGCGGAGACCCAGTACTTC.

This clonotype occurred a few times. This rearrangement joins TRBV3-1 to TRBJ2-5; TRBD1 or TRBD2 may be the D gene (5 bases each). V lost 5 bases, J lost 0 bases, and 16 bases lay in between. This CDR3 region has 16 residues. CDR1 is LGHDT, CDR2 YNNKEL, per germline (reference sequence). The CDR3 DNA is TGTGCCAGCAGCAGTAGAGGGGACGGATACCAAGAGACCCAGTACTTC. Translating gives CASSSRGDGYQETQYF.

CDR3 sequence: CASSLTGDGANVLTF. The CDR3 region has the DNA TGTGCCAGCAGCTTAACTGGGGATGGGGCCAACGTCCTGACTTTC. This sequence joins TRBV7-3 and TRBJ2-6; no definite D call. Trimming removed 0 bases from V and 3 bases from J, with 6 bases in between. Per germline, CDR1 SGHTA and CDR2 FQGTGA. This CDR3 comprises 15 residues.

CDR3 loop: CASSSELRTEAFF. In nucleotides, the CDR3 is TGTGCCAGCAGCTCTGAATTGCGGACTGAAGCTTTCTTT. The chain employs TRBV7-2 and TRBJ1-1; D is undetermined. Germline V gene lookup returns CDR1 SGHTA and CDR2 FQGNSA. Trimming pared 4 bases from V and 5 bases from J, leaving 11 bases between. The CDR3 length is 13 residues. The variable domain in full, completed from reference TRBV7-2 and TRBJ1-1, reads GAGVSQSPSNKVTEKGKDVELRCDPISGHTALYWYRQSLGQGLEFLIYFQGNSAPDKSGLPSDRFSAERTGGSVSTLTIQRTQQEDSAVYLCASSSELRTEAFFGQGTRLTVV.

The chain employs TRBV29-1 and TRBJ1-5, with TRBD1 matching 9 bases. This CDR3 has 14 amino acids. Unmatched junction bases numbered 8, after V lost 7 bases and J lost 4 bases. Germline V lookup: CDR1 SQVTM, CDR2 ANQGSEA. CDR3 coding DNA: TGCAGCGCCCGGTTCGGGACAGGGAATCAGCCCCAGCATTTT. Translation gives CSARFGTGNQPQHF.

The chain combines TRBV7-9 with TRBJ2-7, with TRBD1 identical over 7 bases. The germline V gene has CDR1 SEHNR and CDR2 FQNEAQ (reference sequence). The trim removed 4 bases at V and 7 bases at J, leaving 4 bases unmatched. The length of the CDR3 is 12 residues. The CDR3 DNA reads TGTGCCAGCAGCTCAAGACAGGGAGAGCAGTACTTC. Protein product: CASSSRQGEQYF.

The chain uses TRBV30 and TRBJ1-2; possibly TRBD1 for D (6 bases). This CDR3 contains 13 residues. With 6 bases removed from V and 8 bases from J, the gap between germline ends came to 19 bases. Germline V lookup: CDR1 GTSNPN, CDR2 SVGIG (reference sequence). CDR3 protein: CACQLRGSGGYTF. The CDR3 coding sequence is TGTGCCTGTCAACTGAGGGGGTCGGGGGGCTACACCTTC.

The CDR3 sequence is CASSFQVQVYNEQFF. The CDR3 coding sequence is TGTGCCAGCAGCTTCCAAGTACAGGTCTACAATGAGCAGTTCTTC. The J gene is TRBJ2-1, the V gene TRBV7-2; possibly TRBD1 for D (5 bases). CDR3 length equals 15 residues. Germline V gene data show CDR1 as SGHTA and CDR2 as FQGNSA. Deletions cut 3 bases from V and 3 bases from J, with 12 bases between. The entire variable domain, with the rest obtained from reference TRBV7-2 and TRBJ2-1, is as follows: GAGVSQSPSNKVTEKGKDVELRCDPISGHTALYWYRQSLGQGLEFLIYFQGNSAPDKSGLPSDRFSAERTGGSVSTLTIQRTQQEDSAVYLCASSFQVQVYNEQFFGPGTRLTVL.

This sequence joins TRBV20-1 and TRBJ1-2; TRBD1 agrees at 9 bases. Germline V gives CDR1 DFQATT, CDR2 SNEGSKA (reference sequence). Germline trimming cut 2 bases from V and 3 bases from J; bases unmatched to any gene: 4. CDR3 size: 14 residues. CDR3 in amino acids: CSARRDREDYGYTF. The DNA for the CDR3 is TGCAGTGCTAGACGGGACAGGGAGGACTATGGCTACACCTTC.

The CDR3 DNA sequence: TGTGCCAGCAGCTTCGGTGGGATTGAAGCTTTCTTT. Translation: CASSFGGIEAFF. The chain combines TRBV5-6 with TRBJ1-1; D gene ambiguous. The V gene lost 2 bases and the J gene lost 7 bases, with 9 bases spanning the gap. Germline CDR1 SGHDT, CDR2 YYEEEE. This CDR3 has 12 residues.

The V call is TRBV6-1, the J call TRBJ1-2; D may be TRBD1 (6 bases). Germline lookup yields CDR1 MNHNS and CDR2 SASEGT. Trimming left V 4 bases short and J 4 bases short, with 16 bases between. This CDR3 has 15 residues. CDR3 sequence reads: CASSAAQGKGYGYTF. For the CDR3, the DNA is TGTGCCAGCAGTGCCGCACAGGGAAAGGGCTATGGCTACACCTTC.

Only a few counts were recorded for this clonotype. The chain joins TRBV12-3 or TRBV12-4 to TRBJ2-7; D call uncertain. The CDR3 loop spans 12 amino acids. V was trimmed by 3 bases and J by 4 bases, leaving 7 bases between them. CDR3 sequence (DNA): TGTGCCAGCAGTTTCGAAGCGTACGAGCAGTACTTC. Translating it yields CASSFEAYEQYF.

This clonotype was seen a single time. The J gene is TRBJ2-3, the V gene TRBV5-6, with TRBD2 matching 16 bases. Germline V CDR1 and CDR2: SGHDT, YYEEEE. V was clipped by 0 bases and J by 5 bases; unmatched bases: 6. The CDR3 runs 18 residues. Here the CDR3 reads CASSLDPGLAGGKDTQYF. CDR3 DNA: TGTGCCAGCAGCTTGGACCCGGGACTAGCGGGGGGGAAAGATACGCAGTATTTT.

The chain carries TRBV7-9 and TRBJ2-6; the match to TRBD1 covers 10 bases. This CDR3 has 17 residues. CDR1 SEHNR and CDR2 FQNEAQ come from the germline V gene (reference sequence). Trimming removed 4 bases from V and 1 base from J; junction bases left unmatched: 4. The CDR3: CASSSTGGASGANVLTF. CDR3 sequence (DNA): TGTGCCAGCAGCTCGACAGGGGGCGCGTCTGGGGCCAACGTCCTGACTTTC.

This clonotype was counted between two and nine times. The chain carries TRBV20-1 and TRBJ2-7; D remains unclear. CDR1 and CDR2 from the germline V gene are DFQATT and SNEGSKA (reference sequence). Trimming shortened V by 6 bases and J by 0 bases, and 6 bases separated the two germline ends. CDR3 size: 11 residues. CDR3 in amino acids: CSAESSYEQYF. CDR3 coding DNA: TGCAGTGCAGAGAGCTCCTACGAGCAGTACTTC.